This T cell receptor beta chain originates from a study of graft-versus-host responses after intestinal transplantation. The overall study: In this cohort, recipients had multivisceral, liver-intestinal, or isolated intestinal transplants. Each recipient received anti-thymocyte globulin induction, then tacrolimus and steroids for approximately 3 years. Study-level results: Recipient-marrow GvH clones were detected, some having first appeared in ileum or blood. Individuals carrying graft-donor T cell macrochimerism showed high graft-versus-host to host-versus-graft clonal ratios in allografts.

Generated by immunoSEQ multiplex PCR, the TCRdb table keeps only in-frame clones and is missing some. The table has some 100,000 clones, roughly 92% seen once. Per germline, CDR1 SEHNR and CDR2 FQNEAQ (reference sequence). The V end was cut by 5 bases, the J end by 3 bases, with 17 bases between. The CDR3 has 15 residues. A remark on this clone: Antigen specificity is unknown.

This specimen consisted of unstimulated CD8+ T cells sorted from spleen or lymph node cells, obtained before transplant. This sequence originates from a human donor who was the organ donor for an intestinal transplant. The gene calls are TRBV7-9 and TRBJ2-7; D is perhaps TRBD1 (5 bases). The DNA for the CDR3 is TGTGCCAGCAGCATTACCAGTGCAGGGTACTACGAGCAGTACTTC. Its translation is CASSITSAGYYEQYF.